The T cell receptor beta chain described here comes from a study of blood T cells in healthy people across ages. Then a second PCR, running roughly 7 to 12 cycles, was carried out with a sample-barcoded 5' primer and a J-beta primer mix. TCRdb ran MiXCR on the 5' RACE reads and lists one entry per CDR3 protein. The top ten hold 41% of the sample, which has hundreds of thousands of distinct CDR3 sequences, about 55% seen once. Trimming took 3 bases from V and 0 from J, leaving 11 bases between them. CDR1 LNHNV and CDR2 YYDKDF come from the germline V gene (reference sequence). This CDR3 has 15 residues. In the case of this clonotype: Antigen: not known.

Study observations and caveats: Fewer expanded clones and more diversity marked long-lived versus aged donors.

The sequenced material came from blood. The genes are TRBV15 and TRBJ2-5; no definite D call. This receptor was obtained from a man of 80 years or more in good health. This CDR3 reads CATSSPAWYQETQYF. CDR3 nucleotides: TGTGCCACCAGCAGTCCGGCTTGGTACCAAGAGACCCAGTACTTC.